A single sample gave rise to the 10 T cell receptor beta chains below, sequenced in a study of technical replicates of blood from several donors. Measured with immunoSEQ multiplex PCR; TCRdb has only the in-frame clones, and not every one. The repertoire includes about 70,000 clones, approximately 95% of them detected once, and roughly 0.26% sits in the top ten. Sample: T cells isolated from PBMCs. The receptors here all came from a human donor in good health.

This clone has just one count. The V and J genes are TRBV9 and TRBJ2-5, with a weak D call TRBD2 (5 bases). Germline V lookup: CDR1 SGDLS, CDR2 YYNGEE. V lost 0 bases and J 2 bases, leaving 11 bases between the germline ends. This CDR3 has 15 amino acids. CDR3 sequence (DNA): TGTGCCAGCAGCGTAGGGCGGGCTCCACAAGAGACCCAGTACTTC. Amino acid sequence: CASSVGRAPQETQYF.

The V and J genes are TRBV6-1 and TRBJ2-7; 9 nucleotides agree with TRBD1. Unmatched junction bases numbered 8, after V lost 6 bases and J lost 2 bases. The CDR3 has 15 residues. CDR1 MNHNS and CDR2 SASEGT come from the germline V gene. The CDR3 sequence: CASSPKQGAAYEQYF. The CDR3 DNA reads as TGTGCCAGCAGCCCAAAACAGGGGGCAGCCTACGAGCAGTACTTC.

The chain links TRBV5-1 to TRBJ2-7, with D perhaps TRBD2 (5 bases). With 3 bases removed from V and 1 base from J, the gap between germline ends came to 8 bases. This CDR3 spans 13 amino acids. From germline, CDR1 is SGHRS and CDR2 YFSETQ. The CDR3 is CASSSGRSYEQYF. CDR3 DNA: TGCGCCAGCAGCTCGGGAAGATCCTACGAGCAGTACTTC.

The rearrangement links TRBV6-5 to TRBJ2-5; the D gene is possibly TRBD1 (6 bases). This CDR3 has 14 residues. Trimming took 6 bases from V and 5 from J, leaving 16 bases between them. CDR1 is MNHEY, CDR2 SVGAGI, per germline. CDR3 protein: CASSPWGLLETQYF. In DNA form, the CDR3 reads TGTGCCAGCAGCCCGTGGGGGCTCTTGGAGACCCAGTACTTC.

The chain has TRBV28 and TRBJ2-7; D is undetermined. CDR3 size: 15 residues. Between the trimmed V and J ends, which lost 5 bases and 6 bases, there was a span of 20 bases. Germline V gene data show CDR1 as MDHEN and CDR2 as SYDVKM. The CDR3 coding sequence is TGTGCCAGCAGTCCCGAGACGCCTAGATCGGGCGAGCAGTACTTC. Translating it yields CASSPETPRSGEQYF. The variable domain in full, with the rest retrieved from reference TRBV28 and TRBJ2-7, is DVKVTQSSRYLVKRTGEKVFLECVQDMDHENMFWYRQDPGLGLRLIYFSYDVKMKEKGDIPEGYSVSREKKERFSLILESASTNQTSMYLCASSPETPRSGEQYFGPGTRLTVT.

This clone was seen more than once but under ten times. The chain carries TRBV30 and TRBJ1-1; 8 nucleotides match TRBD1. Trimming at V came to 5 bases and at J to 9 bases, leaving 8 bases not matched to a gene. The CDR3 consists of 12 residues. Looked up from germline, CDR1 is GTSNPN and CDR2 is SVGIG (reference sequence). The CDR3, as DNA: TGTGCCTGGGGCGGACAGGGAGGCAAAGCTTTCTTT. Translation: CAWGGQGGKAFF.

V gene TRBV5-1 combines with J gene TRBJ2-2; 9 nucleotides agree with TRBD1. The CDR3 contains 16 residues. CDR1 and CDR2 from the germline V gene are SGHRS and YFSETQ. V was clipped by 4 bases and J by 6 bases; unmatched bases: 10. CDR3 nucleotides: TGCGCCAGCAGCCTCTTGGAGGGGACAGGGCCCGGGGAGCTGTTTTTT. Translating gives CASSLLEGTGPGELFF. The full variable domain, completed using reference TRBV5-1 and TRBJ2-2, is KAGVTQTPRYLIKTRGQQVTLSCSPISGHRSVSWYQQTPGQGLQFLFEYFSETQRNKGNFPGRFSGRQFSNSRSEMNVSTLELGDSALYLCASSLLEGTGPGELFFGEGSRLTVL.

This clone was counted once. The chain has TRBV6-8 and TRBJ1-2, with D perhaps matching TRBD1 (5 bases). The CDR3 contains 16 residues. V was trimmed by 7 bases and J by 1 base, leaving 19 bases between them. Germline values: CDR1 MNHGY, CDR2 SAAAGT. CDR3 sequence reads: CASTPTRAIHNYGYTF. The CDR3 DNA is TGTGCCAGCACGCCCACCAGGGCGATCCATAACTATGGCTACACCTTC.

The rearrangement links TRBV7-9 to TRBJ2-7; 7 nucleotides match TRBD2. V shed 2 bases, J shed 3 bases, and the junction held 4 bases outside the gene matches. The CDR3 has 14 amino acids. The germline gives CDR1 SEHNR, CDR2 FQNEAQ (reference sequence). CDR3 nucleotides: TGTGCCAGCAGCTTACCCCGGACTAGCTACGAGCAGTACTTC. The encoded protein is CASSLPRTSYEQYF.

The CDR3 sequence is CASSLVSSGSVYEQFF. The CDR3 DNA sequence: TGTGCCAGCAGCTTAGTATCGAGCGGGAGTGTGTATGAGCAGTTCTTC. The chain combines TRBV13 with TRBJ2-1; TRBD2 agrees at 8 bases. J lost 8 bases, V lost 1 base, and 10 bases had no gene match. The CDR3 sequence is 16 residues long. Germline-derived CDR1 and CDR2 are PRHDT and FYEKMQ (reference sequence). Together with reference TRBV13 and TRBJ2-1, the CDR3 gives the full variable domain: AAGVIQSPRHLIKEKRETATLKCYPIPRHDTVYWYQQGPGQDPQFLISFYEKMQSDKGSIPDRFSAQQFSDYHSELNMSSLELGDSALYFCASSLVSSGSVYEQFFGPGTRLTVL.